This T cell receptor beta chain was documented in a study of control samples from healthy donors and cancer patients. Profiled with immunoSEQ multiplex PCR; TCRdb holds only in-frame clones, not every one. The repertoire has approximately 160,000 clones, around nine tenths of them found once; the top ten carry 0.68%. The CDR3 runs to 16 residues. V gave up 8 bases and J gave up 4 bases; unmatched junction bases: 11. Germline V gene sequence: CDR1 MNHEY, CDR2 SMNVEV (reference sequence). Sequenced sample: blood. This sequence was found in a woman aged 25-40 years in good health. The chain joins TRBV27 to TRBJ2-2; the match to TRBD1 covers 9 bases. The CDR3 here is CASGIYRGLVTGELFF. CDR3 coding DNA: TGTGCCAGCGGAATATACAGGGGGCTAGTCACCGGGGAGCTGTTTTTT.